This TCR beta chain was sequenced in a study of regulatory T cells in long-lasting Graves disease. Study observations and caveats: Persistent disease preferred TRBV28, TRBJ1-2 and TRBJ2-5; new disease, TRBV20-1 and TRBJ2-1. Persistent cases of Graves' showed reduced TCR diversity relative to newly diagnosed patients. Persistent patients shared under 3,000 public clonotypes among themselves. Newly diagnosed patients shared fewer, at about 890.

Libraries of TCR beta came from iRepertoire HTBI primers plus Arm-PCR of CDR3 regions. MiXCR, applied by TCRdb to the multiplex PCR reads, yields one record per CDR3 protein. Here the sample spans about 200,000 distinct CDR3 sequences, approximately 16% being singletons. Time point denoted: newly diagnosed GD, antithyroid drugs for less than 3 months. Following extraction of RNA from PBMCs, that RNA was used to make the TCR library. Patients met American Thyroid Association criteria for Graves' disease. The V gene's germline CDR1 is SQVTM and CDR2 ANQGSEA. V dropped 5 bases and J dropped 8 bases, with 19 bases sitting between them. The CDR3 sequence is 14 residues long. Ten or more counts support this clonotype. Its cognate antigen is unknown.

The chain links TRBV29-1 to TRBJ2-1; no firm D call. The specimen was peripheral blood mononuclear cells (PBMCs), collected at new diagnosis, from a patient treated with antithyroid drugs. This sequence was found in a female donor with Graves disease. The CDR3 region is CSVRAPPDKDEQFF. Here the CDR3 DNA reads TGCAGCGTTAGGGCCCCACCAGACAAAGATGAGCAGTTCTTC.